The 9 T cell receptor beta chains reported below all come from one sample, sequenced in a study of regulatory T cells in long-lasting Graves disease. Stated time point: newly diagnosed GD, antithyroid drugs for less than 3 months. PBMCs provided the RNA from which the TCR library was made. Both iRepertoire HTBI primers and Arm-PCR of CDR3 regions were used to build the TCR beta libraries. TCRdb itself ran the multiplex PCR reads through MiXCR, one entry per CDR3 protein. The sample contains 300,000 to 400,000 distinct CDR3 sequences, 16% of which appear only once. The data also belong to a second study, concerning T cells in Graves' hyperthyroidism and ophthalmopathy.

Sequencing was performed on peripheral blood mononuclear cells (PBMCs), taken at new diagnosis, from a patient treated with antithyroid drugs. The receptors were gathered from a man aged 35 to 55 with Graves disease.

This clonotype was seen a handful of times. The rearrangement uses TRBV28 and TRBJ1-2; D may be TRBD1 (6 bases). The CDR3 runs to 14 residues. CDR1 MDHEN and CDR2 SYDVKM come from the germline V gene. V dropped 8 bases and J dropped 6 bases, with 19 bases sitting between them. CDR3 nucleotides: TGTGCCAGCCTAACCTATACAGGGTCTGATGGCTACACCTTC. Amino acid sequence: CASLTYTGSDGYTF.

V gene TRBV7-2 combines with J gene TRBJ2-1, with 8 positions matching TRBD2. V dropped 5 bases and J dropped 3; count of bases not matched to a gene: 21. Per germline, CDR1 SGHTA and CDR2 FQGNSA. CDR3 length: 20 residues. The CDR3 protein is CASSRIRRGGAGGLYNEQFF. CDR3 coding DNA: TGTGCCAGCAGCCGAATTAGACGGGGTGGGGCGGGGGGCCTCTACAATGAGCAGTTCTTC.

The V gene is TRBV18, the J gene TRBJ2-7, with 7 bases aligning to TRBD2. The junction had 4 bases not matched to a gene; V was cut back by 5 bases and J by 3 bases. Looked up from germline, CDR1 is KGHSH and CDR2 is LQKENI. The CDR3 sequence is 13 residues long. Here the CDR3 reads CASSSGGNYEQYF. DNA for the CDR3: TGTGCCAGCTCATCCGGGGGGAACTACGAGCAGTACTTC.

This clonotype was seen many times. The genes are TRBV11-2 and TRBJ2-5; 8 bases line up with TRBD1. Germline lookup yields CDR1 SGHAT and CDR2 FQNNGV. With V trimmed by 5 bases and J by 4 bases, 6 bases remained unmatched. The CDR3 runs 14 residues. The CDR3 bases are TGTGCCAGCAGCCCGGACAGGGTGGCAGAGACCCAGTACTTC. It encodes CASSPDRVAETQYF.

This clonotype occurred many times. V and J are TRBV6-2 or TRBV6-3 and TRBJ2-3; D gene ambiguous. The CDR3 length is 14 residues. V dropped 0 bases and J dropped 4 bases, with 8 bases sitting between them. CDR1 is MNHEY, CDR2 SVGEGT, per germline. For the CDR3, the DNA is TGTGCCAGCAGTTACTCACCGGAAGCAGATACGCAGTATTTT. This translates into CASSYSPEADTQYF.

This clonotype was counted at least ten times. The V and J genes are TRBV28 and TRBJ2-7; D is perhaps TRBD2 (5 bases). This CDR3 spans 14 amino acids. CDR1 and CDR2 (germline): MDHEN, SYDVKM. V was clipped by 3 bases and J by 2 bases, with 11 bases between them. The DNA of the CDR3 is TGTGCCAGCAGTTTTGAGGGTATCACCTACGAGCAGTACTTC. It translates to CASSFEGITYEQYF.

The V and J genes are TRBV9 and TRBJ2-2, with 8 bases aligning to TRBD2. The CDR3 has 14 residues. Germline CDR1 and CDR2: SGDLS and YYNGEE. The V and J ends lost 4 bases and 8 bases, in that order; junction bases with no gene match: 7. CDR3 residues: CASSSGGASGELFF. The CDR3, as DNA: TGTGCCAGCAGCTCCGGGGGGGCCTCGGGGGAGCTGTTTTTT.

CDR3 loop: CASSPTGGLNNEQFF. CDR3 bases: TGTGCCAGCTCACCGACAGGGGGTCTGAACAATGAGCAGTTCTTC. The V and J genes are TRBV18 and TRBJ2-1; 9 bases line up with TRBD1. CDR1 is KGHSH, CDR2 LQKENI, per germline. J lost 5 bases, V lost 3 bases, and 5 bases had no gene match. The CDR3 spans 15 residues.

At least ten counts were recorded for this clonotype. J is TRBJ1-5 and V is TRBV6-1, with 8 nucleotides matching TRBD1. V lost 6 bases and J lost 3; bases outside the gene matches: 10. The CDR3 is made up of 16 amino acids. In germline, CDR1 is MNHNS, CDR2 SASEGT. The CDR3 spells CASRSGTGGDNQPQHF. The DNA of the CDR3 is TGTGCCAGCAGATCAGGGACAGGTGGGGACAATCAGCCCCAGCATTTT.